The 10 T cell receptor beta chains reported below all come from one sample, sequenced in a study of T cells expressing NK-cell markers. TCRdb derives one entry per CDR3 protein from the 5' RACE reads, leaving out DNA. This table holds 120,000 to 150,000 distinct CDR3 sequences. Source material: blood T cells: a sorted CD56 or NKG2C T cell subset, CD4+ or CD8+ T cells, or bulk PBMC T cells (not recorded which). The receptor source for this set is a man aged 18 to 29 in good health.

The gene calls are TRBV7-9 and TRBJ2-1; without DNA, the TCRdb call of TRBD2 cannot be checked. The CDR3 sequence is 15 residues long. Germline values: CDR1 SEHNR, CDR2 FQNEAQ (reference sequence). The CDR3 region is CASSFGLASYNEQFF.

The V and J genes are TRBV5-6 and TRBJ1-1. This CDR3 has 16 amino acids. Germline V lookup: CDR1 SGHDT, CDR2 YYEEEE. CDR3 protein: CASSLGGRGWNTEAFF. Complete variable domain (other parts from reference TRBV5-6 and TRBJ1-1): DAGVTQSPTHLIKTRGQQVTLRCSPKSGHDTVSWYQQALGQGPQFIFQYYEEEERQRGNFPDRFSGHQFPNYSSELNVNALLLGDSALYLCASSLGGRGWNTEAFFGQGTRLTVV.

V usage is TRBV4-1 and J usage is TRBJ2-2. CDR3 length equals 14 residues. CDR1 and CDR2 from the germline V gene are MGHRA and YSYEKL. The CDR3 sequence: CASSPDRAPGELFF.

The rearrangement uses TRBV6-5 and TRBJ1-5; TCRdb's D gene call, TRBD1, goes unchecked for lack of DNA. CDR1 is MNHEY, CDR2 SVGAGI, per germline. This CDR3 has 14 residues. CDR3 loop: CASSLTGANQPQHF.

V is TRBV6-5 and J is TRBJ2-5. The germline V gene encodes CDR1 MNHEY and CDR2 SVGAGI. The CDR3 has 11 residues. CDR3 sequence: CASTSQETQYF.

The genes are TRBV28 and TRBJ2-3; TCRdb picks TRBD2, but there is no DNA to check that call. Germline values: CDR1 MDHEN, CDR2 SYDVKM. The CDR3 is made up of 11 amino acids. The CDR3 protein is CASTAGDTQYF.

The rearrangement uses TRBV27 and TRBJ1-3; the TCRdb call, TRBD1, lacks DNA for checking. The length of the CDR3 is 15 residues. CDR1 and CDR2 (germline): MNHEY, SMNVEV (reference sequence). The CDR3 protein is CASSLNQGAGNTIYF.

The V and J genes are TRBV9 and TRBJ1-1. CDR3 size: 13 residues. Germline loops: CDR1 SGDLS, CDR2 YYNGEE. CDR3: CASSGKSGTEAFF.

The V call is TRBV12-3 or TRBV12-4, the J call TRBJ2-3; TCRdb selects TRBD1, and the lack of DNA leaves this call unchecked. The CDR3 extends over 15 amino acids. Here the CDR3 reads CASSRSQAPGDTQYF.

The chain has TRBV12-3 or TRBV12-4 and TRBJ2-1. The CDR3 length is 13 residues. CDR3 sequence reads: CASTLGGLDEQFF.